Below are 18 T cell receptor beta chains sequenced from a single sample in a study of T cell changes during pregnancy in multiple sclerosis. Method: immunoSEQ multiplex PCR; TCRdb's copy keeps in-frame clones and lacks some. The repertoire includes some 29,000 clones, 80% to 95% of them detected once, and 6.2% sits in the top ten. This material consisted of CD8+ T cells from peripheral blood mononuclear cells, taken before pregnancy. These receptors originate from a female donor with multiple sclerosis, enrolled in a pregnancy study.

V usage is TRBV15 and J usage is TRBJ2-7; 13 bases are a match to TRBD2. The CDR3 has 18 amino acids. Germline lookup yields CDR1 LNHNV and CDR2 YYDKDF (reference sequence). V shed 0 bases, J shed 5 bases, and the junction held 10 bases outside the gene matches. The CDR3 DNA is TGTGCCACCAGCAGAGATTATGGGACTAGCGGGATCGTCAACGAGCAGTACTTC. Protein: CATSRDYGTSGIVNEQYF.

This chain connects TRBV7-9 to TRBJ2-5, with 10 bases matching TRBD2. Germline CDR1 SEHNR, CDR2 FQNEAQ (reference sequence). Trimming cost V 5 bases and J 5 bases; bases outside gene matches: 8. The CDR3 extends over 15 amino acids. The CDR3 protein is CASSEIAGGEETQYF. In DNA, the CDR3 is TGTGCCAGCAGCGAGATAGCGGGAGGAGAGGAGACCCAGTACTTC.

The chain links TRBV5-6 to TRBJ2-1; TRBD2 matches at 12 bases. J was trimmed by 7 bases and V by 4 bases; bases with no gene match: 15. The CDR3 is 18 residues long. CDR1 is SGHDT and CDR2 is YYEEEE in the germline V gene. CDR3 nucleotides: TGTGCCAGCAGCGGGCCCGTGGGGCTAGCGGGAGGGAGGAATGAGCAGTTCTTC. Residues: CASSGPVGLAGGRNEQFF.

V usage is TRBV7-6 and J usage is TRBJ2-7; D perhaps matches TRBD2 (6 bases). CDR3 size: 15 residues. The V end lost 6 bases, the J end lost 0 bases, and 15 bases lay between the germline ends. The germline V gene encodes CDR1 SGHVS and CDR2 FNYEAQ. The CDR3 coding sequence is TGTGCCAGCAGTCCAGGGACTGGAGGCTCCTACGAGCAGTACTTC. As protein: CASSPGTGGSYEQYF.

The V and J genes are TRBV27 and TRBJ2-5, with 12 bases lining up with TRBD2. The CDR3 covers 15 residues. The germline V gene has CDR1 MNHEY and CDR2 SMNVEV (reference sequence). V gave up 6 bases and J gave up 7 bases; unmatched junction bases: 9. CDR3 coding DNA: TGTGCCAGCAGCCAAACCCCGGGACTAGCGGGGACCCAGTACTTC. It translates to CASSQTPGLAGTQYF.

The rearrangement joins TRBV9 to TRBJ2-7; 7 bases are shared with TRBD2. This CDR3 comprises 16 residues. Germline V lookup: CDR1 SGDLS, CDR2 YYNGEE. After removal of 0 bases from V and 4 bases from J, the junction contained 10 bases not matched to a gene. The CDR3, as DNA: TGTGCCAGCAGCGTAGAGGTACTAGCGACTGAGTACGAGCAGTACTTC. It is translated as CASSVEVLATEYEQYF.

This clone was counted once. V and J are TRBV6-5 and TRBJ2-7, with 8 bases lining up with TRBD2. The CDR3 is 15 residues long. V was clipped by 0 bases and J by 2 bases; unmatched bases: 3. The germline V gene encodes CDR1 MNHEY and CDR2 SVGAGI. The CDR3 is CASSYSSGLAYEQYF. The CDR3 DNA reads as TGTGCCAGCAGTTACTCCTCGGGACTAGCCTACGAGCAGTACTTC.

The V call is TRBV7-6, the J call TRBJ2-3, with 14 positions matching TRBD2. The junction had 8 bases not matched to a gene; V was cut back by 5 bases and J by 4 bases. The CDR3 loop spans 17 amino acids. From germline, CDR1 is SGHVS and CDR2 FNYEAQ. The CDR3 DNA reads TGTGCCAGCAGCCCCCGACTAGCGGGAGGGCCAGCAGATACGCAGTATTTT. Amino acids: CASSPRLAGGPADTQYF.

The rearrangement uses TRBV6-6 and TRBJ1-3; D is uncertain. CDR3 length equals 14 residues. Looked up from germline, CDR1 is MNHNY and CDR2 is SVGAGI (reference sequence). The V end lost 0 bases, the J end lost 8 bases, and 11 bases lay between the germline ends. CDR3 protein: CASSYSGSWDTIYF. The CDR3 DNA reads TGTGCCAGCAGTTACTCGGGCAGTTGGGACACCATATATTTT.

This clone was recorded a few times. This chain connects TRBV18 to TRBJ1-1; D is perhaps TRBD1 (5 bases). Germline V gene data show CDR1 as KGHSH and CDR2 as LQKENI. The CDR3 length is 15 residues. The germline V and J ends were trimmed by 3 bases and 7 bases, with 18 bases remaining between them. The CDR3 is CASSPLKWGVDEAFF. CDR3 bases: TGTGCCAGCTCACCGTTAAAGTGGGGGGTTGATGAAGCTTTCTTT.

Here the CDR3 DNA reads TGTGCCACCAGCAGAGATCGTATAACCAGCGGGAGCTACGAGCAGTACTTC. Translating gives CATSRDRITSGSYEQYF. The chain recombines TRBV15 with TRBJ2-7, with 8 bases aligning to TRBD2. After removal of 0 bases from V and 3 bases from J, the junction contained 10 bases not matched to a gene. CDR3 length equals 17 residues. Germline V gene sequence: CDR1 LNHNV, CDR2 YYDKDF (reference sequence).

This sequence joins TRBV27 and TRBJ2-5; 8 bases align to TRBD2. With 3 bases clipped from V and 5 bases from J, the junction kept 8 bases outside the gene matches. Per germline, CDR1 MNHEY and CDR2 SMNVEV (reference sequence). The CDR3 runs 15 residues. DNA of the CDR3: TGTGCCAGCAGTTTGCAAGCGGGAGTTCCGGAGACCCAGTACTTC. Its protein product is CASSLQAGVPETQYF.

The V call is TRBV7-2, the J call TRBJ2-1, with D hard to call. V was cut by 2 bases and J by 3 bases, with 5 bases left in between. CDR3 size: 13 residues. From germline, CDR1 is SGHTA and CDR2 FQGNSA. In DNA, the CDR3 is TGTGCCAGCAGCTTATACAGCTACAATGAGCAGTTCTTC. Encoded protein: CASSLYSYNEQFF.

The chain is built from TRBV7-6 and TRBJ2-5; D not certain. CDR1 and CDR2 (germline): SGHVS, FNYEAQ. The CDR3 length is 13 residues. The V end was cut by 4 bases, the J end by 0 bases, with 6 bases between. The CDR3 is CASSSANQETQYF. The CDR3 DNA reads as TGTGCCAGCAGCTCTGCTAACCAAGAGACCCAGTACTTC.

The chain employs TRBV27 and TRBJ2-7; D call uncertain. CDR3 length: 13 residues. V was trimmed by 0 bases and J by 5 bases, leaving 8 bases between them. Germline values: CDR1 MNHEY, CDR2 SMNVEV (reference sequence). CDR3 DNA: TGTGCCAGCAGTTTATCGGTGCTACACGAGCAGTACTTC. Its translation: CASSLSVLHEQYF.

This clone has only one observation. This chain joins TRBV5-6 and TRBJ2-3, with a possible D match to TRBD1 (6 bases). Trimming shortened V by 1 base and J by 3 bases, and 15 bases separated the two germline ends. Germline CDR1 SGHDT, CDR2 YYEEEE. This CDR3 comprises 16 residues. CDR3 coding DNA: TGTGCCAGCAGCTTGAGGACCCAGAGGGGGACAGATACGCAGTATTTT. This sequence encodes CASSLRTQRGTDTQYF.

This clone was seen only once. This chain joins TRBV13 and TRBJ2-5, with D possibly TRBD2 on 6 matching bases. The CDR3 runs 13 residues. The V gene lost 3 bases and the J gene lost 11 bases, with 16 bases spanning the gap. Per the germline V gene, CDR1 is PRHDT and CDR2 is FYEKMQ (reference sequence). The CDR3 protein is CASSLDRLREQYF. The CDR3 nucleotides are TGTGCCAGCAGCTTGGACCGTTTACGGGAGCAGTACTTC.

The genes are TRBV19 and TRBJ2-7, with 11 bases fitting TRBD2. This CDR3 comprises 14 residues. The V gene's germline CDR1 is LNHDA and CDR2 SQIVND (reference sequence). V lost 6 bases and J lost 2; bases outside the gene matches: 3. The CDR3 nucleotides read TGTGCCAGTAGCCTAGCGGGAGGCCCCTACGAGCAGTACTTC. It codes for CASSLAGGPYEQYF. Variable domain in full (rest from reference TRBV19 and TRBJ2-7): DGGITQSPKYLFRKEGQNVTLSCEQNLNHDAMYWYRQDPGQGLRLIYYSQIVNDFQKGDIAEGYSVSREKKESFPLTVTSAQKNPTAFYLCASSLAGGPYEQYFGPGTRLTVT.